These T cell receptor beta chains were read from a single sample in a study of T cell responses to AZD1222 COVID-19 vaccine. Repertoires were generated with immunoSEQ multiplex PCR, while TCRdb's copy carries only in-frame clones and drops some. The sample includes under 100,000 clones, 70% to 90% of them seen just once. Sequenced material: peripheral blood, taken on day 0 of AZD1222 vaccination. Receptors originate from an adult in good health. Each CDR3 is given with its conserved first and last residue. Fields, in order: J gene, V gene, D gene, clone size, CDR3 protein, CDR3 DNA. The D gene is left open where the match is weak. Size is omitted from some rows. Given values are once, few, many or a class for expanded clones.

J: TRBJ2-4; V: TRBV7-2; D: NA; size: NA; CDR3: CASGDLAKNIQYF; DNA: TGTGCCAGCGGGGACCTAGCCAAAAACATTCAGTACTTC
J: TRBJ1-5; V: TRBV6-5; D: NA; size: NA; CDR3: CASRAWTNQPQHF; DNA: TGTGCCAGCAGGGCCTGGACCAATCAGCCCCAGCATTTT
J: TRBJ1-6; V: TRBV9; D: NA; size: NA; CDR3: CASSVTADNSPLHF; DNA: TGTGCCAGCAGCGTGACAGCCGATAATTCACCCCTCCACTTT
J: TRBJ2-7; V: TRBV5-4; D: TRBD1; size: NA; CDR3: CASSSPGQGNAEQYF; DNA: TGTGCCAGCAGCTCACCGGGACAGGGGAACGCCGAGCAGTACTTC
J: TRBJ1-4; V: TRBV6-5; D: NA; size: NA; CDR3: CASGGRNEKLFF; DNA: TGTGCCAGCGGGGGGAGGAATGAAAAACTGTTTTTT
J: TRBJ1-2; V: TRBV11-2; D: TRBD1; size: NA; CDR3: CASSLSLADRPETF; DNA: TGTGCCAGCAGCTTATCTCTGGCGGACAGGCCTGAAACCTTC
J: TRBJ2-3; V: TRBV6-5; D: TRBD1; size: NA; CDR3: CASSRGQGSADTQYF; DNA: TGTGCCAGCAGTCGGGGACAGGGTTCGGCAGATACGCAGTATTTT
J: TRBJ1-5; V: TRBV11-3; D: NA; size: NA; CDR3: CASSLKVSGLSNQPQHF; DNA: TGTGCCAGCAGCTTAAAGGTGTCAGGGCTGAGCAATCAGCCCCAGCATTTT
J: TRBJ2-1; V: TRBV7-9; D: NA; size: once; CDR3: CASSSNRLVSPNNEQFF; DNA: TGTGCCAGCAGCAGTAACAGGCTCGTTAGCCCTAACAATGAGCAGTTCTTC
J: TRBJ2-7; V: TRBV6-1; D: NA; size: NA; CDR3: CASSDNQGGEQYF; DNA: TGTGCCAGCAGTGATAATCAGGGGGGCGAGCAGTACTTC
J: TRBJ1-2; V: TRBV21-1; D: NA; size: once; CDR3: CASTSGGHRGYTF; DNA: TGTGCCAGCACCAGTGGGGGGCACAGAGGCTACACCTTC
J: TRBJ2-7; V: TRBV11-2; D: NA; size: NA; CDR3: CASSSNTGMDYEQYF; DNA: TGTGCCAGCAGCTCAAATACAGGGATGGACTACGAGCAGTACTTC
J: TRBJ2-7; V: TRBV24-1; D: TRBD1; size: NA; CDR3: CATSEHGTGEQYF; DNA: TGTGCCACCAGTGAGCACGGGACAGGAGAGCAGTACTTC
J: TRBJ1-1; V: TRBV7-9; D: NA; size: NA; CDR3: CASSLRGTIEAFF; DNA: TGTGCCAGCAGCTTAAGGGGGACGATTGAAGCTTTCTTT
J: TRBJ1-2; V: TRBV18; D: NA; size: NA; CDR3: CASSPLLANYGYTF; DNA: TGTGCCAGCTCACCACTCTTAGCTAACTATGGCTACACCTTC
J: TRBJ2-3; V: TRBV7-9; D: TRBD2; size: NA; CDR3: CASSFTGGGDTQYF; DNA: TGTGCCAGCAGCTTCACGGGGGGAGGGGATACGCAGTATTTT
J: TRBJ2-1; V: TRBV19; D: NA; size: NA; CDR3: CASSITSHTNEQFF; DNA: TGTGCCAGTAGTATAACCTCGCACACCAATGAGCAGTTCTTC
J: TRBJ2-1; V: TRBV28; D: TRBD2; size: NA; CDR3: CASRWTSGGNEQFF; DNA: TGTGCCAGCAGATGGACTAGCGGGGGAAATGAGCAGTTCTTC
J: TRBJ1-1; V: TRBV30; D: NA; size: NA; CDR3: CAWAGHPNTEAFF; DNA: TGTGCCTGGGCCGGACACCCGAACACTGAAGCTTTCTTT
J: TRBJ1-1; V: TRBV6-1; D: TRBD1; size: NA; CDR3: CASREFAGTGDTEAFF; DNA: TGTGCCAGCAGAGAATTTGCCGGGACAGGAGACACTGAAGCTTTCTTT
J: TRBJ1-2; V: TRBV7-3; D: TRBD1; size: NA; CDR3: CASSSGQGSPNYYGYTF; DNA: TGTGCCAGCAGCTCGGGACAGGGCTCACCAAACTACTATGGCTACACCTTC
J: TRBJ1-3; V: TRBV11-2; D: TRBD1; size: NA; CDR3: CASSGRGQGNTIYF; DNA: TGTGCCAGCAGCGGCAGGGGGCAGGGAAACACCATATATTTT
J: TRBJ1-1; V: TRBV5-6; D: NA; size: NA; CDR3: CASRTAGNSMNTEAFF; DNA: TGTGCCAGCAGGACCGCGGGTAACAGCATGAACACTGAAGCTTTCTTT
J: TRBJ2-7; V: TRBV19; D: TRBD1; size: NA; CDR3: CASSIPGQGIYEQYF; DNA: TGTGCCAGTAGTATCCCGGGACAGGGTATCTACGAGCAGTACTTC
J: TRBJ1-1; V: TRBV4-1; D: NA; size: NA; CDR3: CASSQAGDTEAFF; DNA: TGCGCCAGCAGCCAAGCAGGGGACACTGAAGCTTTCTTT
J: TRBJ2-2; V: TRBV11-3; D: NA; size: NA; CDR3: CASSLEGYGQSTSGELFF; DNA: TGTGCCAGCAGCTTAGAAGGATACGGCCAGAGTACCTCCGGGGAGCTGTTTTTT
J: TRBJ2-1; V: TRBV7-8; D: NA; size: NA; CDR3: CASSAKRTDNEQFF; DNA: TGTGCCAGCAGCGCGAAAAGGACAGACAATGAGCAGTTCTTC
J: TRBJ2-5; V: TRBV27; D: TRBD2; size: few; CDR3: CASRKTGTSVTQETQYF; DNA: TGTGCCAGCAGGAAGACCGGGACTAGCGTTACCCAAGAGACCCAGTACTTC
J: TRBJ1-5; V: TRBV27; D: NA; size: NA; CDR3: CASGLATNQPQHF; DNA: TGTGCCAGCGGGCTAGCCACCAATCAGCCCCAGCATTTT
J: TRBJ1-1; V: TRBV25-1; D: NA; size: once; CDR3: CASAVVGRAFF; DNA: TGTGCCAGCGCCGTAGTGGGGCGGGCTTTCTTT
J: TRBJ2-7; V: TRBV5-1; D: TRBD2; size: NA; CDR3: CASSLTTSGVYEQYF; DNA: TGCGCCAGCAGCCTAACGACTAGCGGAGTGTACGAGCAGTACTTC
J: TRBJ2-3; V: TRBV19; D: NA; size: NA; CDR3: CASRDRGTDTQYF; DNA: TGTGCCAGTAGGGACAGAGGAACAGATACGCAGTATTTT
J: TRBJ1-6; V: TRBV30; D: NA; size: NA; CDR3: CAWQTLSNSPLHF; DNA: TGTGCCTGGCAAACACTTTCCAACTCACCCCTCCACTTT
J: TRBJ1-2; V: TRBV7-2; D: NA; size: NA; CDR3: CASSPKSGTPYGYTF; DNA: TGTGCCAGCAGCCCAAAGTCCGGGACCCCCTATGGCTACACCTTC
J: TRBJ2-2; V: TRBV29-1; D: TRBD1; size: NA; CDR3: CSGETGGSGELFF; DNA: TGCAGCGGGGAGACAGGGGGATCCGGGGAGCTGTTTTTT
J: TRBJ2-7; V: TRBV11-2; D: TRBD2; size: NA; CDR3: CAGSRGGILDEQYF; DNA: TGTGCCGGGTCGCGGGGGGGGATCTTGGACGAGCAGTACTTC
J: TRBJ1-2; V: TRBV18; D: TRBD1; size: NA; CDR3: CASSPSPGQDFNGYTF; DNA: TGTGCCAGCTCACCAAGTCCGGGACAGGACTTCAATGGCTACACCTTC
J: TRBJ1-5; V: TRBV28; D: TRBD1; size: few; CDR3: CASSSGTGGWQPQHF; DNA: TGTGCCAGCAGTTCCGGGACAGGGGGCTGGCAGCCCCAGCATTTT
J: TRBJ1-4; V: TRBV30; D: TRBD1; size: NA; CDR3: CAWDSQGGKNEKLFF; DNA: TGTGCCTGGGACTCCCAGGGGGGGAAGAATGAAAAACTGTTTTTT
J: TRBJ2-7; V: TRBV18; D: NA; size: NA; CDR3: CASSPTGVGEQYF; DNA: TGTGCCAGCTCACCAACTGGGGTGGGCGAGCAGTACTTC
J: TRBJ2-2; V: TRBV15; D: TRBD1; size: NA; CDR3: CATSSQGAVSGELFF; DNA: TGTGCCACCAGCAGCCAGGGGGCGGTTTCCGGGGAGCTGTTTTTT
J: TRBJ1-1; V: TRBV6-2/TRBV6-3; D: TRBD1; size: once; CDR3: CASSYPKGTGGLNTEAFF; DNA: TGTGCCAGCAGTTACCCCAAGGGGACAGGGGGATTGAACACTGAAGCTTTCTTT
J: TRBJ2-7; V: TRBV19; D: TRBD1; size: NA; CDR3: CASSQPGQGYEQYF; DNA: TGTGCCAGTAGTCAACCGGGACAGGGGTACGAGCAGTACTTC
J: TRBJ1-6; V: TRBV7-9; D: TRBD1; size: few; CDR3: CASSPPGTGHSPLHF; DNA: TGTGCCAGCAGCCCACCCGGGACAGGGCATTCACCCCTCCACTTT
J: TRBJ1-2; V: TRBV6-6; D: TRBD1; size: few; CDR3: CASSQQGAGVYGYTF; DNA: TGTGCCAGCAGTCAACAGGGGGCGGGGGTCTATGGCTACACCTTC
J: TRBJ2-7; V: TRBV10-3; D: TRBD1; size: NA; CDR3: CAISPGQGAFEQYF; DNA: TGTGCCATCAGTCCCGGACAGGGGGCATTCGAGCAGTACTTC
J: TRBJ2-6; V: TRBV5-1; D: NA; size: NA; CDR3: CASSLVRTVSGANVLTF; DNA: TGCGCCAGCAGCTTGGTTAGGACAGTCTCTGGGGCCAACGTCCTGACTTTC
J: TRBJ2-3; V: TRBV5-5; D: TRBD2; size: NA; CDR3: CASSTLLAGGTSTDTQYF; DNA: TGTGCCAGCAGCACCCTCCTAGCGGGGGGCACTAGCACAGATACGCAGTATTTT
J: TRBJ2-3; V: TRBV5-1; D: NA; size: NA; CDR3: CASSWGGGTDTQYF; DNA: TGCGCCAGCAGCTGGGGCGGGGGCACAGATACGCAGTATTTT